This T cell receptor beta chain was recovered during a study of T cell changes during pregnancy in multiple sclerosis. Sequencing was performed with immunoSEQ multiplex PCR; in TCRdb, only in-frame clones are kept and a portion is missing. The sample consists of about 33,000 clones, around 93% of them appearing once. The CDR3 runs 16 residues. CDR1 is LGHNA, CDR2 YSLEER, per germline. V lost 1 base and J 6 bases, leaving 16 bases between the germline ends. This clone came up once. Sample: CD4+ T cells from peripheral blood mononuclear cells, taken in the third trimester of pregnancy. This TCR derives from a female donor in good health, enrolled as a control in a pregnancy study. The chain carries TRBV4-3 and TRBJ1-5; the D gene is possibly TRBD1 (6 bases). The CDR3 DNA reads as TGCGCCAGCAGCCAAGGTTTGGGGGCGGACACTCAGCCCCAGCATTTT. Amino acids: CASSQGLGADTQPQHF.